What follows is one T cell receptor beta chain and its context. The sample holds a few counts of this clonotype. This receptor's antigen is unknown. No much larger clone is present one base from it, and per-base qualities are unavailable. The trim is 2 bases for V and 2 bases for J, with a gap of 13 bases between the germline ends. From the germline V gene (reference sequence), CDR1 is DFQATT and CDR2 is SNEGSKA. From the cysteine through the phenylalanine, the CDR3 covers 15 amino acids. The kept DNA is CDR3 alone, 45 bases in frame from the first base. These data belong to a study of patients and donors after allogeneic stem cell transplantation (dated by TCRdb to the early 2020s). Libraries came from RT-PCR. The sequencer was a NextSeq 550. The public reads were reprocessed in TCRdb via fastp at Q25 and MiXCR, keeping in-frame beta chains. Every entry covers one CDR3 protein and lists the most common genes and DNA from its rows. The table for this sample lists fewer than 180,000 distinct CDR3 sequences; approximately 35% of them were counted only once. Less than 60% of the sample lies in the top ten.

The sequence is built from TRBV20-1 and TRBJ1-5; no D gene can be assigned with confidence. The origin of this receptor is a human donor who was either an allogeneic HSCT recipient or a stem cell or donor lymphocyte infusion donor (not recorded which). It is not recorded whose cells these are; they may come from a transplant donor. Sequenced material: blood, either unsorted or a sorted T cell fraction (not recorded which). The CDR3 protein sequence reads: CSARRTPDRNQPQHF. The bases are TGCAGTGCTAGAAGGACGCCCGACCGCAATCAGCCCCAGCATTTT.